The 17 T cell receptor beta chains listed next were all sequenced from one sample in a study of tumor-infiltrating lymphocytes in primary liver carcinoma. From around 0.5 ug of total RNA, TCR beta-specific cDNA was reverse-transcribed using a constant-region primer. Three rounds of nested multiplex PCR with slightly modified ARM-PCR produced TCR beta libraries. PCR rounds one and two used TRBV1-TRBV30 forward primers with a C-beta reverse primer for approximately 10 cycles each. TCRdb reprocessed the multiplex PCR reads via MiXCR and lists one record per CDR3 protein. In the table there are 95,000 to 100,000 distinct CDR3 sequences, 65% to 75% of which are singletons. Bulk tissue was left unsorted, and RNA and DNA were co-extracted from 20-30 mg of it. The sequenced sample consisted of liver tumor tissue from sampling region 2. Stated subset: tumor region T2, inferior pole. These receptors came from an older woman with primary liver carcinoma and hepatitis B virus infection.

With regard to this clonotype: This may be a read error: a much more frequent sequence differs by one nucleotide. In nucleotides, the CDR3 is TGTGCCAGCAGTGTCGGCAGAACCTACGAGCAGTACTTC. Its translation is CASSVGRTYEQYF. The rearrangement joins TRBV2 to TRBJ2-7; D uncertain. The CDR3 length is 13 residues. Germline V CDR1 and CDR2: SNHLY, FYNNEI. V lost 4 bases to trimming and J lost 2 bases, with 9 bases between them.

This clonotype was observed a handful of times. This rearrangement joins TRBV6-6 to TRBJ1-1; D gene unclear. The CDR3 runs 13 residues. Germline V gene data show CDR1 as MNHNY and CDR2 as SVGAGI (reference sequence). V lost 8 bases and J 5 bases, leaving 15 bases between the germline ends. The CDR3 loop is CASGLIGETEAFF. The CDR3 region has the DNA TGTGCCAGCGGCCTCATTGGGGAGACTGAAGCTTTCTTT.

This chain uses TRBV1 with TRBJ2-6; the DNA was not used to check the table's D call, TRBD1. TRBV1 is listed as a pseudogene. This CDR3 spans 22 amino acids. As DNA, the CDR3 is TGCATCAGCAGCCCAGCCTCTTATCCTGGACATCGTAGTACCTCTGGGGCCAACGTCCTGACTTTC. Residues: CISSPASYPGHRSTSGANVLTF.

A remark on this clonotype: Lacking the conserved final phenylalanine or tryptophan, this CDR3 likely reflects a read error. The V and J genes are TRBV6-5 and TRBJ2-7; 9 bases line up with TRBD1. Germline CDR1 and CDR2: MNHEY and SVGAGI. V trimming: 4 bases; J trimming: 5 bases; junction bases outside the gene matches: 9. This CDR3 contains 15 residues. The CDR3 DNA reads TGTGCCAGCAGTTTGGCCGGGACAGGGTGGGACGAGCAGTACTGC. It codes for CASSLAGTGWDEQYC.

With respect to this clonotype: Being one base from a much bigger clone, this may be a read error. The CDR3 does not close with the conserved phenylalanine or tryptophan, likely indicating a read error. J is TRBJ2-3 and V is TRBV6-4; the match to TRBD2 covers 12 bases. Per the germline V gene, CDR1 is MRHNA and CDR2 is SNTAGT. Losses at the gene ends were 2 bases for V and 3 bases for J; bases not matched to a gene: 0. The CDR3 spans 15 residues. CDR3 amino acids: CASSDGTSGTDTQYI. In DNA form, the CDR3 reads TGTGCCAGCAGTGACGGGACTAGCGGGACAGATACGCAGTATATT.

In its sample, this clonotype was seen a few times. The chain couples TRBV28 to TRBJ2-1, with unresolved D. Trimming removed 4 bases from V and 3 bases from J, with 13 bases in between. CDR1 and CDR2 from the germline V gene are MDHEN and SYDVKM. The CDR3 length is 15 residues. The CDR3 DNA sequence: TGTGCCAGCAGTTCCGTACAGCCCTACTACAATGAGCAGTTCTTC. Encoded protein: CASSSVQPYYNEQFF.

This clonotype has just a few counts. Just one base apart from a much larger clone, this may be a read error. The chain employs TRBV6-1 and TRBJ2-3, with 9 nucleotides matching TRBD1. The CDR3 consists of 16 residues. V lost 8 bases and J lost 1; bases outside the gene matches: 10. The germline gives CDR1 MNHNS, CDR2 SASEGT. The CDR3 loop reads CASGRDRVMCTDTQYF. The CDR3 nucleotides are TGTGCCAGCGGCCGGGACAGGGTCATGTGCACAGATACGCAGTATTTT.

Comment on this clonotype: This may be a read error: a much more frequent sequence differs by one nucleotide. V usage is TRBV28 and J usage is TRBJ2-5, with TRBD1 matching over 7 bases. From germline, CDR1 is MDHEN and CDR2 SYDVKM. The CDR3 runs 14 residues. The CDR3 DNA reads TGTGTCAGCAACCCTGGGGGCAGGGGGGAGACCCAGTACTTC. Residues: CVSNPGGRGETQYF.

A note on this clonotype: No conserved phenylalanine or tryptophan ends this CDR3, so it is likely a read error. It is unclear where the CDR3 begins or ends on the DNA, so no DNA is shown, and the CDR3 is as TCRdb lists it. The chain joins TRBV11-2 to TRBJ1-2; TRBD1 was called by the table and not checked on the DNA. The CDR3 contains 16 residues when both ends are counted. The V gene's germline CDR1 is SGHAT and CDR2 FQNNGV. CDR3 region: CASSSSGTANNYGYTS.

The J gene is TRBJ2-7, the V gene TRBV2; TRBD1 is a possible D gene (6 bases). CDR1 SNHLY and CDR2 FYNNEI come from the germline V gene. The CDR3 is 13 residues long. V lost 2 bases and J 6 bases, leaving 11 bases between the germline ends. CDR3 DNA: TGTGCCAGCAGTGAACAGGGGCTACGCGAGCAGTACTTC. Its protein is CASSEQGLREQYF.

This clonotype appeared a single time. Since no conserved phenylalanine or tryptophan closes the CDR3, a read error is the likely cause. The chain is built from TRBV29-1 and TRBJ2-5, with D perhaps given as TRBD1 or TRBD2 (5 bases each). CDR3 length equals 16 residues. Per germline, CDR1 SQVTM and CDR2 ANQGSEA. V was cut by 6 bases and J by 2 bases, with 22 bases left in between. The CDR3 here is CSVNNPGSGHQETQYS. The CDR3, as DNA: TGCAGCGTCAATAATCCGGGGAGCGGACATCAAGAGACCCAGTACTCC.

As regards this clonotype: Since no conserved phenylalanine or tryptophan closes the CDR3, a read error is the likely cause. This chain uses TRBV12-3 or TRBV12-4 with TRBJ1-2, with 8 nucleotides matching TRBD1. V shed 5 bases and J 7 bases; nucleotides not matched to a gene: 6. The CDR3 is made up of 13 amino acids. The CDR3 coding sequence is TGTGCCAGCAGTCTCGGGCAGGGGGCTGGCTACACCTTA. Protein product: CASSLGQGAGYTL.

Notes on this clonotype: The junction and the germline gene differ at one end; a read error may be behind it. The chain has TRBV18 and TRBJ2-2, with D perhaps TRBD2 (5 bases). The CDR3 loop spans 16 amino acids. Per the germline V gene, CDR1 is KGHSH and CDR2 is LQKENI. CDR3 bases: TGTGCCAGCTCACCACCTAGCGTGGCGAACGCCGGGGAGCTGTTTTTT. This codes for CASSPPSVANAGELFF.

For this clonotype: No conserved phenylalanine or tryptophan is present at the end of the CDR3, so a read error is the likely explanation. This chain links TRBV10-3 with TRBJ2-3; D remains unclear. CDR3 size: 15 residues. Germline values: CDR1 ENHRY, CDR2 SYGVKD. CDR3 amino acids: CATSATQSSTDTQYL. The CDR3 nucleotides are TGTGCCACCAGCGCAACACAGTCCAGCACGGATACGCAGTATCTT.

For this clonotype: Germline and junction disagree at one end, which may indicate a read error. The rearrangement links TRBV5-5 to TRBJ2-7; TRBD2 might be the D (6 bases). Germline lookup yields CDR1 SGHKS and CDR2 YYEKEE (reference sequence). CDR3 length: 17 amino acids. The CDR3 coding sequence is TGTGTCAGCAGCCGGCCCTTTTCCCGGGAGCCCTCCTATGAGCAGTACTTC. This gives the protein CVSSRPFSREPSYEQYF. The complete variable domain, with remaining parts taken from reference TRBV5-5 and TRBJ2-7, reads DAGVTQSPTHLIKTRGQQVTLRCSPISGHKSVSWYQQVLGQGPQFIFQYYEKEERGRGNFPDRFSARQFPNYSSELNVNALLLGDSALYLCVSSRPFSREPSYEQYFGPGTRLTVT.

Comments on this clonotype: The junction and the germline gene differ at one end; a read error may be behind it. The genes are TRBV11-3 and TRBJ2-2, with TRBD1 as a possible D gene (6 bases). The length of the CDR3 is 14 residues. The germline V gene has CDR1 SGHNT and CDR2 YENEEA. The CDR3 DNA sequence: TGTGCCAGTAGCTTAGCAGGGGACACCAGGGAGCTGTTTTTT. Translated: CASSLAGDTRELFF.

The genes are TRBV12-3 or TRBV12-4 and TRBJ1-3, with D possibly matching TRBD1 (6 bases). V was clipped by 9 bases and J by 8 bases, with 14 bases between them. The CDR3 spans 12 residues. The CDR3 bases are TGTGCCAGAAGGATAGGGGGATACACCATATATTTT. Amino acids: CARRIGGYTIYF.